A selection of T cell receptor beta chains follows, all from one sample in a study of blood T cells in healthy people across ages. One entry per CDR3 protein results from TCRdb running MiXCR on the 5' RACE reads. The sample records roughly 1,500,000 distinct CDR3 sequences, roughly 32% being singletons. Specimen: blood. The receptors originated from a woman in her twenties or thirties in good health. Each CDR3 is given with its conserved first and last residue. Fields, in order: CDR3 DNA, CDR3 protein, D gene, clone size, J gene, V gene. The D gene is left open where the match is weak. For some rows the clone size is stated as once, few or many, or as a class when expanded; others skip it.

TGCAGTCCCAAGTGGAGGTACGAGCAGTACTTC,CSPKWRYEQYF,NA,NA,TRBJ2-7,TRBV20-1
TGTGCCAGCAGTTACTCTCTCCTAGCGGGGAAACAAAAATCCTACGAGCAGTACTTC,CASSYSLLAGKQKSYEQYF,TRBD2,NA,TRBJ2-7,TRBV6-2/TRBV6-3
TGTGCCACCAGTGGAGGTAGCGGGAACCAAGAGACCCAGTACTTC,CATSGGSGNQETQYF,TRBD2,NA,TRBJ2-5,TRBV24-1
TGTGCCAGCAGCTTAGCGGAGAACCGGATGGTTCAAGATACGCAGTATTTT,CASSLAENRMVQDTQYF,NA,NA,TRBJ2-3,TRBV7-6
TGTGCCACCAGGAAGGGCCCGGGCTACACCTTC,CATRKGPGYTF,NA,NA,TRBJ1-2,TRBV15
TGTGCCTGGAGTGGGGGGGCCTACCAAGAGACCCAGTACTTC,CAWSGGAYQETQYF,NA,few,TRBJ2-5,TRBV30
TGTGCCAGCAGTTTACGAAGGTGGGGACAGGGAATCATCCCAATCAGCTATGGCTACACCTTC,CASSLRRWGQGIIPISYGYTF,TRBD1,few,TRBJ1-2,TRBV12-3/TRBV12-4
TGCGCCAGCAGTGAGTCTAGCGGGACCAAATTACGCCCCTACAATGAGCAGTTCTTC,CASSESSGTKLRPYNEQFF,TRBD2,NA,TRBJ2-1,TRBV10-2
TGTGCCCGGCAAGTTGGGAGGGAATACACCGGGGAGCTGTTTTTT,CARQVGREYTGELFF,TRBD2,NA,TRBJ2-2,TRBV30
TGTGCCAGCAGCCCCTACCATACCTCCTACGAGCAGTACTTC,CASSPYHTSYEQYF,NA,few,TRBJ2-7,TRBV9
TGTGCCAGCAGCGCCCTGTCCTGGACAGGGGAGACAGATACGCAGTATTTT,CASSALSWTGETDTQYF,TRBD1,NA,TRBJ2-3,TRBV7-8
TGCGCCAGCAGCGCGGGACTAGCGGTTACTTACTCCTACAATGAGCAGTTCTTC,CASSAGLAVTYSYNEQFF,TRBD2,NA,TRBJ2-1,TRBV5-1
TGTGCCAGCAACGATGAGACAGGGGGCATCAATCAGCCCCAGCATTTT,CASNDETGGINQPQHF,TRBD1,NA,TRBJ1-5,TRBV2
TGTGCCAGCAGCTTCGGGAATGGGGACACCATATATTTT,CASSFGNGDTIYF,NA,NA,TRBJ1-3,TRBV5-6
TGTGCCAGCAGTGGACTAGCGGGAGGGCTCCTGCGAGAGACCCAGTACTTC,CASSGLAGGLLRETQYF,TRBD2,few,TRBJ2-5,TRBV2
TGTGCCAGCAGTCCCTGGACAGGGGAGAATCAGCCCCAGCATTTT,CASSPWTGENQPQHF,TRBD1,NA,TRBJ1-5,TRBV27
NA,CASSTSHETANYGYTF,NA,NA,TRBJ1-2,TRBV28
TGCAGCGCCAAATTAGCGGGGGGGACCACTGAAGCTTTCTTT,CSAKLAGGTTEAFF,NA,few,TRBJ1-1,TRBV29-1
TGTGCCAGCACCAGACAGGCGTTCTCCTCCTACGAGCAGTACTTC,CASTRQAFSSYEQYF,NA,NA,TRBJ2-7,TRBV27
TGTGCCATCAGTGAGTCTAGCGGAGCTAGCTCCTACAATGAGCAGTTCTTC,CAISESSGASSYNEQFF,NA,few,TRBJ2-1,TRBV10-3
TGTGCCAGCAGCGGCCGGCTCTCTACCTCCAACACTGAAGCTTTCTTT,CASSGRLSTSNTEAFF,NA,NA,TRBJ1-1,TRBV7-9
TGCAGTGCTCGCACAGGGAGCTACACAGATACGCAGTATTTT,CSARTGSYTDTQYF,NA,few,TRBJ2-3,TRBV20-1
TGTGCCAGCAGTTACGTATCACAGGGTACGGAGACCCAGTACTTC,CASSYVSQGTETQYF,NA,few,TRBJ2-5,TRBV6-5
TGTGCCAGCAGCTTGGGCCCGGAGCGTTCATACGAGCAGTACTTC,CASSLGPERSYEQYF,NA,NA,TRBJ2-7,TRBV7-9
TGTGCCAGCAGTTTAAGGTCTCCCCGAGGGGTTCAGTACTTC,CASSLRSPRGVQYF,NA,NA,TRBJ2-4,TRBV27
TGTGCCAGCAGTTTAGGGGGGGCCAAACAAGAGACCCAGTACTTC,CASSLGGAKQETQYF,NA,NA,TRBJ2-5,TRBV6-2/TRBV6-3
TGTGCCAGCAGCCCCCTCGTGGATACGCAGTATTTT,CASSPLVDTQYF,NA,few,TRBJ2-3,TRBV12-3/TRBV12-4
TGTGCCAGCAGCGTTTCAGACCAGGGTGGGCTCGAGCAGTACTTC,CASSVSDQGGLEQYF,NA,NA,TRBJ2-7,TRBV9
TGCAGTGCCCCCGGGGGGGGCATCCATGAGCAGTTCTTC,CSAPGGGIHEQFF,TRBD2,NA,TRBJ2-1,TRBV20-1
TGCGCCAGCAGCCCCTCAGCGGGCAGCTCCTACGAGCAGTACTTC,CASSPSAGSSYEQYF,NA,many,TRBJ2-7,TRBV5-1
TGTGCCAGCAGCTGGACAGACCACTACGAGCAGTACTTC,CASSWTDHYEQYF,NA,many,TRBJ2-7,TRBV7-2
TGTGCCAGCAGCCTCAGGGGACCGGGTCGCTCCTACAATGAGCAGTTCTTC,CASSLRGPGRSYNEQFF,NA,NA,TRBJ2-1,TRBV7-3
TGTGCCAGCAGGCCTCAGGGGAGGACTGAAGCTTTCTTT,CASRPQGRTEAFF,NA,few,TRBJ1-1,TRBV2
TGTGCCACCGTTGACATGAACACTGAAGCTTTCTTT,CATVDMNTEAFF,NA,NA,TRBJ1-1,TRBV19
TGCAGCGTTCCAACTAGCGGGAGGGCTGGCAATGAGCAGTTCTTC,CSVPTSGRAGNEQFF,TRBD2,many,TRBJ2-1,TRBV29-1